The present entry profiles one TCR beta chain with its context. The antigen remains unidentified. Stated treatment: oral pan-JAK inhibitor, 5-10 mg twice daily. The germline V and J ends were trimmed by 2 bases and 8 bases, with 15 bases remaining between them. The CDR3 consists of 14 residues. The germline V gene encodes CDR1 MNHEY and CDR2 SMNVEV (reference sequence). The sequencing template was cDNA reverse transcribed from extracted RNA. The repertoire was sequenced with immunoSEQ multiplex PCR; TCRdb's copy has only in-frame clones and lacks some. The table shows around 120,000 clones, with under 65% occurring only once. This entry comes from a study of CD8+ T cells in alopecia areata. Study as a whole: A regimen of oral tofacitinib, 5 to 10 mg twice daily, was given to treated patients.

Study-wide findings and caveats: Researchers report lesional scalp, most notably alopecia totalis/universalis, outstripped normal scalp in clonality. Under tofacitinib, numerous expanded lesional clonotypes remained detectable in scalp and blood. Mice gave a clearer picture of TCR sharing than patients did, possibly for HLA-related reasons.

This TCR was sampled from a human donor with alopecia areata. The starting material was CD4+ T cells sorted from blood, obtained at week 4, from a patient treated with tofacitinib. V and J are TRBV27 and TRBJ1-2; D unresolved. This chain's CDR3 is CASSLEGQWSGYTF. CDR3 coding DNA: TGTGCCAGCAGTTTAGAAGGGCAGTGGAGCGGCTACACCTTC.